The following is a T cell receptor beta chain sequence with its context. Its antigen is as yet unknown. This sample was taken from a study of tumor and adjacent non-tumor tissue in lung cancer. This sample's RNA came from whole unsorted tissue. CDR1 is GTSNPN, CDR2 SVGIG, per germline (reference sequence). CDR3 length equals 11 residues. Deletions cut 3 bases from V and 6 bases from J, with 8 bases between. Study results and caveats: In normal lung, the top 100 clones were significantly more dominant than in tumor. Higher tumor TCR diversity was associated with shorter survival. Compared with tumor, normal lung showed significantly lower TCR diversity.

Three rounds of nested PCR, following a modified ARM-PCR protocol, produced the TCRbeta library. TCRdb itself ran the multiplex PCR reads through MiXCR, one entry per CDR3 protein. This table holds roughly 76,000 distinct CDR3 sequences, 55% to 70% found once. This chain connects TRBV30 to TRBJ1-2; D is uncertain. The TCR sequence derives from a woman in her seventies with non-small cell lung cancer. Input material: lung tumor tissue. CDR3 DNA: TGTGCCTGGAGACTCGGAGATGGCTACACCTTC. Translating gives CAWRLGDGYTF.